These 18 T cell receptor beta chains originate from one sample sequenced in a study of blood T cell repertoires in COVID-19. TCRdb's copy holds only in-frame clones and misses some; the assay was immunoSEQ multiplex PCR. The top ten clones hold approximately 8% of a sample with 130,000 or so clones, around 83% of them seen once. Sequenced material: peripheral blood. Receptors were obtained from a woman in her sixties or seventies with acute or convalescent COVID-19.

The chain has TRBV29-1 and TRBJ1-1; 8 bases map to TRBD1. The CDR3 is 14 amino acids. Germline values: CDR1 SQVTM, CDR2 ANQGSEA. Trimming at V came to 4 bases and at J to 2 bases, leaving 6 bases not matched to a gene. CDR3 residues: CSVGRDRRNTEAFF. For the CDR3, the DNA is TGCAGCGTTGGCCGGGACAGGCGAAACACTGAAGCTTTCTTT.

The rearrangement uses TRBV5-1 and TRBJ1-2, with D possibly being TRBD1 (6 bases). The V gene lost 2 bases and the J gene lost 1 base, with 9 bases spanning the gap. CDR1 and CDR2 (germline): SGHRS, YFSETQ. The CDR3 spans 14 residues. CDR3 sequence: CASSFDRLNYGYTF. The CDR3 DNA reads TGCGCCAGCAGCTTTGACAGGCTTAACTATGGCTACACCTTC.

V gene TRBV28 combines with J gene TRBJ1-3; D gene unclear. V was cut by 4 bases and J by 5 bases, with 12 bases left in between. The CDR3 sequence is 14 residues long. Germline V gives CDR1 MDHEN, CDR2 SYDVKM. The CDR3 DNA sequence: TGTGCCAGCAGTTACCCGGGAGGGAGAAACACCATATATTTT. Its translation is CASSYPGGRNTIYF.

The chain combines TRBV5-6 with TRBJ2-3; 8 bases are a match to TRBD2. Germline CDR1 SGHDT, CDR2 YYEEEE. Trimming cost V 1 base and J 6 bases; bases outside gene matches: 1. The CDR3 has 13 amino acids. CDR3 loop: CASSLIAGDTQYF. CDR3 nucleotide sequence: TGTGCCAGCAGCTTGATAGCGGGGGATACGCAGTATTTT.

The chain links TRBV14 to TRBJ1-1; D not resolved. Germline loops: CDR1 SGHDN, CDR2 FVKESK. CDR3 length equals 15 residues. V lost 1 base, J lost 1 base, and 10 bases lay in between. The CDR3 nucleotides are TGTGCCAGCAGCCAAGTAAGGTGGAGGAACACTGAAGCTTTCTTT. This codes for CASSQVRWRNTEAFF. Drawing the rest from reference TRBV14 and TRBJ1-1, the complete variable domain is EAGVTQFPSHSVIEKGQTVTLRCDPISGHDNLYWYRRVMGKEIKFLLHFVKESKQDESGMPNNRFLAERTGGTYSTLKVQPAELEDSGVYFCASSQVRWRNTEAFFGQGTRLTVV.

The V and J genes are TRBV28 and TRBJ2-5; 14 nucleotides align to TRBD2. This CDR3 comprises 15 residues. The V segment lost 4 bases and the J segment 6 bases; nucleotides outside the gene matches: 4. Germline V lookup: CDR1 MDHEN, CDR2 SYDVKM. CDR3 nucleotides: TGTGCCAGCAGTTCACGACTAGCGGGGGGGAAGACCCAGTACTTC. This codes for CASSSRLAGGKTQYF. Full variable domain (outside the CDR3, taken from reference TRBV28 and TRBJ2-5): DVKVTQSSRYLVKRTGEKVFLECVQDMDHENMFWYRQDPGLGLRLIYFSYDVKMKEKGDIPEGYSVSREKKERFSLILESASTNQTSMYLCASSSRLAGGKTQYFGPGTRLLVL.

This sequence joins TRBV18 and TRBJ2-6; D is perhaps TRBD1 (6 bases). This CDR3 is built from 17 residues. Germline V gene lookup returns CDR1 KGHSH and CDR2 LQKENI. V was clipped by 2 bases and J by 1 base, with 12 bases between them. This CDR3 reads CASSPSQGLSGANVLTF. CDR3 nucleotides: TGTGCCAGCTCACCATCACAGGGTCTGTCTGGGGCCAACGTCCTGACTTTC.

The J gene is TRBJ2-3, the V gene TRBV5-1; D not resolved. V was cut by 7 bases and J by 2 bases, with 11 bases left in between. Germline loops: CDR1 SGHRS, CDR2 YFSETQ. The CDR3 has 13 residues. The CDR3 loop is CASHISYTDTQYF. DNA of the CDR3: TGCGCCAGCCACATTAGCTACACAGATACGCAGTATTTT.

The chain employs TRBV4-3 and TRBJ2-1; TRBD2 is a possible D gene (6 bases). This CDR3 spans 15 amino acids. Germline V CDR1 and CDR2: LGHNA, YSLEER. The ends were cut back, 0 bases at V and 12 bases at J, with 18 bases in the middle. The CDR3 region is CASSQDRGFSLGQFF. In DNA form, the CDR3 reads TGCGCCAGCAGCCAAGACCGGGGGTTTAGTCTTGGGCAGTTCTTC.

The chain is built from TRBV29-1 and TRBJ1-1; 7 bases fit TRBD1. This CDR3 contains 12 residues. Trimming cost V 7 bases and J 0 bases; bases outside gene matches: 2. Germline lookup yields CDR1 SQVTM and CDR2 ANQGSEA. The CDR3 DNA reads TGCAGCGCGGGACAGATGAACACTGAAGCTTTCTTT. The encoded protein is CSAGQMNTEAFF.

This clone occurred once. CDR3 bases: TGTGCCAGCAGTGATCCGGGGTATGACTACGAGCAGTACTTC. Translation: CASSDPGYDYEQYF. V and J are TRBV2 and TRBJ2-7, with a weak D call TRBD2 (5 bases). The CDR3 sequence is 14 residues long. Trimming took 3 bases from V and 3 from J, leaving 12 bases between them. In germline, CDR1 is SNHLY, CDR2 FYNNEI.

The count of this clone is one. The rearrangement uses TRBV30 and TRBJ2-7; D not certain. The CDR3 is 13 amino acids. The V end was cut by 5 bases, the J end by 2 bases, with 13 bases between. Germline CDR1 is GTSNPN and CDR2 is SVGIG (reference sequence). This chain's CDR3 is CAWARGLTYEQYF. The CDR3 DNA sequence: TGTGCCTGGGCCAGAGGCCTAACCTACGAGCAGTACTTC. Full variable domain (missing parts from reference TRBV30 and TRBJ2-7): SQTIHQWPATLVQPVGSPLSLECTVEGTSNPNLYWYRQAAGRGLQLLFYSVGIGQISSEVPQNLSASRPQDRQFILSSKKLLLSDSGFYLCAWARGLTYEQYFGPGTRLTVT.

A word on this clone: Other DNA sequences within the sample encode an identical CDR3. The V and J genes are TRBV5-1 and TRBJ2-3; 7 bases agree with TRBD1. Trimming removed 2 bases from V and 2 bases from J; junction bases left unmatched: 2. The CDR3 is 14 amino acids. Germline assignment: CDR1 SGHRS and CDR2 YFSETQ. The CDR3 nucleotides are TGCGCCAGCAGCTTAGGGGGCCTCACAGATACGCAGTATTTT. Translation gives CASSLGGLTDTQYF.

This chain joins TRBV30 and TRBJ1-1, with D possibly matching TRBD1 (6 bases). V was cut by 2 bases and J by 1 base, with 17 bases left in between. The CDR3 has 16 amino acids. Germline loops: CDR1 GTSNPN, CDR2 SVGIG (reference sequence). DNA for the CDR3: TGTGCCTGGAGTATCTTCGGACAGCTATCGAACACTGAAGCTTTCTTT. Translated: CAWSIFGQLSNTEAFF. The variable domain in full, with the rest retrieved from reference TRBV30 and TRBJ1-1, is SQTIHQWPATLVQPVGSPLSLECTVEGTSNPNLYWYRQAAGRGLQLLFYSVGIGQISSEVPQNLSASRPQDRQFILSSKKLLLSDSGFYLCAWSIFGQLSNTEAFFGQGTRLTVV.

This clone appeared a few times. The V and J genes are TRBV5-1 and TRBJ1-1; unclear D gene. The V and J ends lost 4 bases and 4 bases respectively, with 17 bases between them. CDR3 length equals 15 residues. The germline gives CDR1 SGHRS, CDR2 YFSETQ. The CDR3 region is CASSVGGSGATEAFF. The CDR3 DNA sequence: TGCGCCAGCAGCGTCGGAGGGTCGGGTGCCACTGAAGCTTTCTTT.

V and J are TRBV5-1 and TRBJ1-1; 7 nucleotides line up with TRBD1. The CDR3 sequence is 17 residues long. Germline loops: CDR1 SGHRS, CDR2 YFSETQ. V gave up 4 bases and J gave up 0 bases; unmatched junction bases: 12. This CDR3 reads CASSLARDSYMNTEAFF. The DNA for the CDR3 is TGCGCCAGCAGCCTGGCCCGGGACAGCTACATGAACACTGAAGCTTTCTTT.

A few counts support this clone. The chain couples TRBV10-2 to TRBJ1-5, with D unresolved. There are 15 residues in the CDR3. The V end lost 6 bases, the J end lost 0 bases, and 12 bases lay between the germline ends. Per the germline V gene, CDR1 is WSHSY and CDR2 is SAAADI. The CDR3 DNA reads as TGCGCCAGCAGAGCGTCTTTGCATAGCAATCAGCCCCAGCATTTT. This sequence encodes CASRASLHSNQPQHF.

Notes on this clone: Other nucleotide sequences in the sample specify the same CDR3. The V call is TRBV5-1, the J call TRBJ2-5; unclear D gene. Between the trimmed V and J ends, which lost 4 bases and 1 base, there was a span of 5 bases. The germline V gene encodes CDR1 SGHRS and CDR2 YFSETQ. The CDR3 totals 12 residues. This CDR3 is CASSLLQETQYF. The CDR3 nucleotides are TGCGCCAGCAGCCTCCTCCAAGAGACCCAGTACTTC.